The rows below give T cell receptor beta chains drawn from one sample of a study of shared clonotypes between healthy human individuals. The assay was immunoSEQ multiplex PCR, and TCRdb's table has in-frame clones only and misses some. The sample consists of under 650,000 clones, 95% to 97% of them appearing once. The material sequenced was naive CD4+ T cells sorted from blood. These receptors all come from a woman under 40 in good health. Both conserved end residues are part of each CDR3. Each record gives: CDR3 length, D gene, J gene, clone size, V gene, CDR3 DNA, CDR3 protein. D genes are given only for firm matches. Rows may omit the clone size; those that give it use once, few, many or a size class.

13	TRBD1	TRBJ1-6	NA	TRBV6-5	TGTGCCAGCACAACAGACAGGGGATCACCCCTCCACTTT	CASTTDRGSPLHF
15	NA	TRBJ1-1	NA	TRBV19	TGTGCCAGTAGTATAGAAAGGGGGGCTGCCACTGAAGCTTTCTTT	CASSIERGAATEAFF
14	NA	TRBJ2-5	NA	TRBV27	TGTGCCAGCAGCGCGAGGGACCACCAAGAGACCCAGTACTTC	CASSARDHQETQYF
17	NA	TRBJ2-1	NA	TRBV5-8	TGTGCCAGCAGCTTAAAACCAGACCGAAGCTCCTACAATGAGCAGTTCTTC	CASSLKPDRSSYNEQFF
15	TRBD1	TRBJ2-2	NA	TRBV6-5	TGTGCCAGCAGTTACGACAGGGGGCACACCGGGGAGCTGTTTTTT	CASSYDRGHTGELFF
16	NA	TRBJ1-2	NA	TRBV7-9	TGTGCCAGCTCTAATCCGGGGGGACTTCTAAACTATGGCTACACCTTC	CASSNPGGLLNYGYTF
15	NA	TRBJ2-1	NA	TRBV28	TGTGCCAGCAGTTTGAGGAAAAATGGGATACATGAGCAGTTCTTC	CASSLRKNGIHEQFF
13	NA	TRBJ1-5	NA	TRBV5-5	TGTGCCAGCAGCGCGGATAGCAATCAGCCCCAGCATTTT	CASSADSNQPQHF
16	TRBD2	TRBJ2-7	NA	TRBV6-1	TGTGCCAGCAGTGAAACCCCGGGAGGGTCGTCCTACGAGCAGTACTTC	CASSETPGGSSYEQYF
17	TRBD2	TRBJ2-2	NA	TRBV4-1	TGCGCCAGCAGCCAAGGTCTTCTTAGCGGGCTCCCCGGGGAGCTGTTTTTT	CASSQGLLSGLPGELFF
16	NA	TRBJ1-3	once	TRBV2	TGTGCCAGCAGAATAGACAGGTCTTACTCTGGAAACACCATATATTTT	CASRIDRSYSGNTIYF
14	NA	TRBJ2-7	NA	TRBV28	TGTGCCAGCAGTTTGGCGGGACAGCGGTACGAGCAGTACTTC	CASSLAGQRYEQYF
14	NA	TRBJ1-5	NA	TRBV7-9	TGTGCCAGCAGCTTAGAAGGGGGCAATCAGCCCCAGCATTTT	CASSLEGGNQPQHF
14	NA	TRBJ2-7	NA	TRBV11-2	TGTGCCAGCAGGGAGATCTGGGGGACCTACGAGCAGTACTTC	CASREIWGTYEQYF
16	NA	TRBJ1-1	NA	TRBV27	TGTGCCAGCAGGAGTAGTGGGACATCTATGAACACTGAAGCTTTCTTT	CASRSSGTSMNTEAFF
13	NA	TRBJ1-2	NA	TRBV7-9	TGTGCCAGCAGCCCCGGGGCAGGCTATGGCTACACCTTC	CASSPGAGYGYTF
15	NA	TRBJ2-2	once	TRBV5-1	TGCGCCAGCAGCTTGTTAGCGTCCTACACCGGGGAGCTGTTTTTT	CASSLLASYTGELFF
18	NA	TRBJ2-6	NA	TRBV6-4	TGTGCCAGCAGTGACTCGTCAGCCTTCTCCTCTGGGGCCAACGTCCTGACTTTC	CASSDSSAFSSGANVLTF
13	NA	TRBJ2-7	NA	TRBV28	TGTGCCAGCAGTTTTGGACAGTTCGGCGAGCAGTACTTC	CASSFGQFGEQYF
16	TRBD1	TRBJ2-6	NA	TRBV18	TGTGCCAGCTCACCCCGGGACAGCTCTGGGGCCAACGTCCTGACTTTC	CASSPRDSSGANVLTF
14	TRBD1	TRBJ1-4	once	TRBV2	TGTGCCAGCTTCAGGGGGCTGGAGGGGGAAAAACTGTTTTTT	CASFRGLEGEKLFF
15	TRBD2	TRBJ2-7	NA	TRBV5-4	TGTGCCAGCAGCAAGGGACTAGCGGCCCCCTCGCAGCAGTACTTC	CASSKGLAAPSQQYF
16	NA	TRBJ1-3	NA	TRBV18	TGTGCCAGCTCACCTTTCGACCCAGCCGGAGGAAACACCATATATTTT	CASSPFDPAGGNTIYF
13	NA	TRBJ2-7	NA	TRBV7-8	TGTGCCAGCAGCTTAGAGCTATCCTACGAGCAGTACTTC	CASSLELSYEQYF
16	NA	TRBJ2-2	NA	TRBV9	TGTGCCAGCAGCGTAGCCCCAGGAGAGCCCACCGGGGAGCTGTTTTTT	CASSVAPGEPTGELFF
16	TRBD1	TRBJ1-2	once	TRBV6-5	TGTGCCAGCAGTTACACCTCCGGGACAGGGGTCTATGGCTACACCTTC	CASSYTSGTGVYGYTF
20	NA	TRBJ1-5	NA	TRBV6-1	TGTGCCAGCAGTGAACAAAAAACAGGTGGGAGGTTATGGAGCAATCAGCCCCAGCATTTT	CASSEQKTGGRLWSNQPQHF
14	NA	TRBJ1-4	NA	TRBV18	TGTGCCAGCTCGCCAGACGCAACTAATGAAAAACTGTTTTTT	CASSPDATNEKLFF
15	TRBD2	TRBJ2-7	NA	TRBV9	TGTGCCAGCAGCGTAGGACTAGCGGAAACCTACGAGCAGTACTTC	CASSVGLAETYEQYF
15	TRBD2	TRBJ2-7	NA	TRBV5-1	TGCGCCAGCAGCTTGACTAGCGGGAGTTATTTCGAGCAGTACTTC	CASSLTSGSYFEQYF
16	NA	TRBJ2-5	NA	TRBV25-1	TGTGCCAGCAGTGAATATCTCGGGAAAGTAGGGGAGACCCAGTACTTC	CASSEYLGKVGETQYF
14	NA	TRBJ2-7	NA	TRBV28	TGTGCCAGCAGTTTATCCTGGCCTTCTGGGGAGCAGTACTTC	CASSLSWPSGEQYF
14	NA	TRBJ1-2	NA	TRBV10-2	TGCGCCAGCAGTGAGTCGAAGGAGAGCGGAGGCTACACCTTC	CASSESKESGGYTF
15	TRBD2	TRBJ2-7	NA	TRBV28	TGTGCCAGCGCTAAAGCGGGAGGGCCCAACTACGAGCAGTACTTC	CASAKAGGPNYEQYF
14	NA	TRBJ2-7	NA	TRBV28	TGTGCCAGCCTTAGTCCCCGGGCCCCTTACGAGCAGTACTTC	CASLSPRAPYEQYF
15	NA	TRBJ1-4	NA	TRBV4-1	TGCGCCAGCAGCCGCCCCGGGGGTACTAATGAAAAACTGTTTTTT	CASSRPGGTNEKLFF
16	TRBD2	TRBJ2-1	NA	TRBV27	TGTGCCAGCAGACCCGGGGGTAGCGGGAACTACAATGAGCAGTTCTTC	CASRPGGSGNYNEQFF
13	NA	TRBJ1-6	NA	TRBV19	TGTGCCAGTAGTATCGGGAGGAATTCACCCCTCCACTTT	CASSIGRNSPLHF
14	NA	TRBJ2-7	NA	TRBV7-2	TGTGCCAGCAGCCCTGGACAGCTTTCCTACGAGCAGTACTTC	CASSPGQLSYEQYF
16	TRBD2	TRBJ2-2	NA	TRBV7-3	TGTGCCAGCAGCCGGTTTCCGGGAGGGAACACCGGGGAGCTGTTTTTT	CASSRFPGGNTGELFF
14	NA	TRBJ2-7	NA	TRBV27	TGTGCCAGCAGTTTGCCCGGAGGGCCCCACGAGCAGTACTTC	CASSLPGGPHEQYF
14	TRBD1	TRBJ1-2	NA	TRBV18	TGTGCCAGCTCACCGGGACAGCCAAACTATGGCTACACCTTC	CASSPGQPNYGYTF